Given below is one T cell receptor (beta chain) in context. Participants came from under 30 US areas, aged about 18 to 95 years. Two negative PCRs, clearance, or symptom resolution had been documented for recovered Cohort 3 donors. This sample was included in a study of blood T cell repertoires in COVID-19. The wider study: The origin of the acute and convalescent COVID-19 samples was the United States, Italy and Spain. Sample material is recorded as cDNA or gDNA derived from T cells, B-cell-depleted T cells, or PBMCs.

Profiling relied on immunoSEQ multiplex PCR, and the TCRdb table lists in-frame clones only, not all of them. The sample carries hundreds of thousands of clones, less than 85% recorded once. Sequencing used PBMCs or T cells enriched from blood (not recorded which). This TCR was sampled from a man in his forties or fifties who had recovered from COVID-19.

Here the CDR3 DNA reads TGCGCCAGCAGGGCGACAGGGGACGGGGGTCAGCCCCAGCATTTT. Translated, it gives CASRATGDGGQPQHF. J is TRBJ1-5 and V is TRBV5-1; 8 bases agree with TRBD1. The CDR3 is 15 amino acids. J gave up 6 bases and V 5 bases, and 10 bases lay outside the gene matches. Per the germline V gene, CDR1 is SGHRS and CDR2 is YFSETQ.